This T cell receptor beta chain came from a study of T-cell memory formation after mild COVID-19. Background on the study: Most TCR clusters belonged to a single donor.

The CDR3 runs to 13 residues. With 0 bases removed from V and 8 bases from J, the gap between germline ends came to 11 bases. The V gene's germline CDR1 is SGHRS and CDR2 YFSETQ. TCRdb processed the 5' RACE reads anew with MiXCR; each CDR3 protein has one entry. In the table there are 300,000 to 400,000 distinct CDR3 sequences, about 21% of which are singletons. Study results and caveats: Several responding clones turned up in pre-infection memory, indicating that cross-reactive memory may have taken part. Clones that contracted clustered mainly in CM and EM if CD4+ and in EMRA if CD8+.

Notes on this clonotype: Its specificity is unknown.

The sequence was collected from an adult woman who had mild COVID-19 (a few samples of this study predate the infection). Cell type and time point are not known. V gene TRBV5-1 combines with J gene TRBJ1-1, with D tentatively TRBD1 (5 bases). The sequenced sample was PBMCs or a T cell subset sorted from them (not recorded which). Here the CDR3 DNA reads TGCGCCAGCAGCTTGGCCGCGGGGCACGAAGCTTTCTTT. This sequence encodes CASSLAAGHEAFF. The full variable domain, in which reference TRBV5-1 and TRBJ1-1 provide the parts outside the CDR3, is KAGVTQTPRYLIKTRGQQVTLSCSPISGHRSVSWYQQTPGQGLQFLFEYFSETQRNKGNFPGRFSGRQFSNSRSEMNVSTLELGDSALYLCASSLAAGHEAFFGQGTRLTVV.